The 16 T cell receptor beta chains given below trace back to one sample, sequenced in a study of T cell changes during pregnancy in multiple sclerosis. Profiled with immunoSEQ multiplex PCR; TCRdb holds only in-frame clones, not every one. Among tens of thousands of clones, roughly nine tenths were seen once, and the ten largest hold approximately 1.2%. The specimen was CD4+ T cells from peripheral blood mononuclear cells, collected in the second trimester of pregnancy. Receptor source: a female donor with multiple sclerosis, enrolled in a pregnancy study.

The chain employs TRBV19 and TRBJ1-2; tentative D call: TRBD1 (6 bases). This CDR3 has 15 residues. The germline V gene has CDR1 LNHDA and CDR2 SQIVND (reference sequence). The V end lost 5 bases, the J end lost 4 bases, and 17 bases lay between the germline ends. DNA of the CDR3: TGTGCCAGTAGTGACCTCTACAGGGAGGGCTATGGCTACACCTTC. Protein: CASSDLYREGYGYTF.

As for this clone: Sequence at one end of the junction differs from germline and may be a read error. This chain links TRBV7-2 with TRBJ2-7; possibly TRBD2 for D (6 bases). CDR3 length: 14 residues. Germline CDR1 is SGHTA and CDR2 is FQGNSA. The CDR3 sequence is CASGLSGGRTEQYF. The CDR3 DNA sequence: TGTGCCAGCGGCTTATCGGGTGGGAGGACCGAGCAGTACTTC. The entire variable domain, with the rest obtained from reference TRBV7-2 and TRBJ2-7, is as follows: GAGVSQSPSNKVTEKGKDVELRCDPISGHTALYWYRQSLGQGLEFLIYFQGNSAPDKSGLPSDRFSAERTGGSVSTLTIQRTQQEDSAVYLCASGLSGGRTEQYFGPGTRLTVT.

A single count supports this clone. The chain employs TRBV27 and TRBJ1-5, with a possible D match to TRBD1 (5 bases). The germline V gene encodes CDR1 MNHEY and CDR2 SMNVEV (reference sequence). V dropped 2 bases and J dropped 5 bases, with 10 bases sitting between them. This CDR3 contains 14 residues. Here the CDR3 DNA reads TGTGCCAGCAGTTTAGGAAGGGGATATCAGCCCCAGCATTTT. This codes for CASSLGRGYQPQHF.

The V gene is TRBV28, the J gene TRBJ1-5; D perhaps matches TRBD1 (5 bases). V was shortened by 3 bases and J by 3 bases, with 15 bases between the two germline ends. Germline V gives CDR1 MDHEN, CDR2 SYDVKM. The CDR3 is 16 amino acids. CDR3 sequence: CASSFGGGGVNQPQHF. CDR3 sequence (DNA): TGTGCCAGCAGTTTCGGCGGCGGAGGGGTCAATCAGCCCCAGCATTTT.

This sequence joins TRBV29-1 and TRBJ1-2, with TRBD1 as a possible D gene (5 bases). This CDR3 contains 14 residues. CDR1 is SQVTM, CDR2 ANQGSEA, per germline. Trimming took 8 bases from V and 1 from J, leaving 17 bases between them. The CDR3 coding sequence is TGCAGCTGTTCAAGTACAGGATTTAACTATGGCTACACCTTC. Its translation is CSCSSTGFNYGYTF.

The chain couples TRBV11-2 to TRBJ2-2, with TRBD1 matching 7 bases. V gave up 3 bases and J gave up 7 bases; unmatched junction bases: 8. The CDR3 consists of 15 residues. Germline V CDR1 and CDR2: SGHAT, FQNNGV. The CDR3 bases are TGTGCCAGCAGCTTCCCGAGGGGGCGCGTCGGGGAGCTGTTTTTT. Protein product: CASSFPRGRVGELFF.

The chain couples TRBV27 to TRBJ1-1; 8 positions match TRBD1. The CDR3 has 17 amino acids. The junction had 21 bases not matched to a gene; V was cut back by 10 bases and J by 5 bases. Germline CDR1 reads MNHEY; CDR2 reads SMNVEV (reference sequence). The CDR3 here is CATKRSPLQGVSTEAFF. The DNA for the CDR3 is TGTGCCACCAAAAGGTCCCCTCTACAGGGGGTAAGTACTGAAGCTTTCTTT.

The V gene is TRBV7-3, the J gene TRBJ2-2, with TRBD1 matching over 8 bases. This CDR3 region has 15 residues. V lost 6 bases and J lost 3; bases outside the gene matches: 6. Germline CDR1 and CDR2: SGHTA and FQGTGA. The CDR3 protein is CASSRDRTDTGELFF. CDR3 nucleotide sequence: TGTGCCAGCAGTAGGGACAGGACGGACACCGGGGAGCTGTTTTTT.

The chain couples TRBV7-3 to TRBJ2-3; maybe TRBD2 (5 bases). Germline values: CDR1 SGHTA, CDR2 FQGTGA. V dropped 5 bases and J dropped 2 bases, with 14 bases sitting between them. The CDR3 extends over 15 amino acids. CDR3 DNA sequence: TGTGCCAGCAGCATTACCGGGAAGTACACAGATACGCAGTATTTT. Amino acid sequence: CASSITGKYTDTQYF.

This clone has a count of ten or more. The genes are TRBV2 and TRBJ2-3; D is perhaps TRBD2 (6 bases). CDR3 length equals 14 residues. The germline gives CDR1 SNHLY, CDR2 FYNNEI. V lost 3 bases and J 7 bases, leaving 14 bases between the germline ends. The CDR3 sequence: CASSEGGGLNTQYF. CDR3 in DNA: TGTGCCAGCAGTGAGGGAGGAGGTTTAAATACGCAGTATTTT.

This clone was picked up one time. The V and J genes are TRBV2 and TRBJ2-7; TRBD2 agrees at 10 bases. The ends lost 4 bases at V and 6 bases at J; junction bases unmatched: 9. CDR1 and CDR2 from the germline V gene are SNHLY and FYNNEI. The CDR3 totals 15 residues. The CDR3 protein is CASSAGSGRAGEQYF. CDR3 in DNA: TGTGCCAGCAGTGCAGGGAGCGGGAGGGCCGGCGAGCAGTACTTC.

J is TRBJ2-1 and V is TRBV4-2; TRBD2 matches at 12 bases. This CDR3 has 16 amino acids. J was trimmed by 2 bases and V by 1 base; bases with no gene match: 0. CDR1 and CDR2 from the germline V gene are LGHNA and YNFKEQ. CDR3 sequence reads: CASSQGTSGTYNEQFF. CDR3 bases: TGTGCCAGCAGCCAAGGGACTAGCGGGACCTACAATGAGCAGTTCTTC.

The chain is built from TRBV18 and TRBJ2-1; D is perhaps TRBD1 (6 bases). The CDR3 contains 15 residues. Trimming took 2 bases from V and 3 from J, leaving 11 bases between them. Germline CDR1 KGHSH, CDR2 LQKENI. DNA for the CDR3: TGTGCCAGCTCACCATTAGGACAGAACTACAATGAGCAGTTCTTC. Its protein is CASSPLGQNYNEQFF.

The gene calls are TRBV6-1 and TRBJ1-2, with 7 bases lining up with TRBD1. The junction had 5 bases not matched to a gene; V was cut back by 8 bases and J by 2 bases. The germline V gene has CDR1 MNHNS and CDR2 SASEGT. The CDR3 spans 13 residues. This chain's CDR3 is CASVEQGNYGYTF. CDR3 sequence (DNA): TGTGCCAGCGTCGAACAGGGGAACTATGGCTACACCTTC.

This chain links TRBV7-8 with TRBJ2-5, with TRBD2 matching 7 bases. CDR1 is SGHVS, CDR2 FQNEAQ, per germline. The CDR3 runs 16 residues. V was clipped by 5 bases and J by 1 base; unmatched bases: 10. This CDR3 reads CASSRDYQIIQETQYF. The CDR3 bases are TGTGCCAGCAGCCGGGACTACCAAATAATCCAAGAGACCCAGTACTTC.

This clone was seen just once. The chain joins TRBV6-5 to TRBJ2-7; 13 bases are a match to TRBD2. V shed 4 bases and J 5 bases; nucleotides not matched to a gene: 5. Germline CDR1 MNHEY, CDR2 SVGAGI. This CDR3 spans 15 amino acids. In DNA form, the CDR3 reads TGTGCCAGCAGTTCGGGAGGACTAGCGGGAGACGAGCAGTACTTC. Translating gives CASSSGGLAGDEQYF.